A single sample gave rise to the 24 T cell receptor beta chains below, sequenced in a study of breast tumors, draining lymph nodes, adjacent tissues. TCRdb re-called the multiplex PCR reads through MiXCR, storing one row per CDR3 protein. This sample has over 200,000 distinct CDR3 sequences, with 32% found just once. Breast cancer patients provided tissue from their axillary draining lymph nodes. What was sequenced was axillary lymph node tissue. Source of these receptors: a female donor with breast cancer. Some clones in this sample may be carry-over from other donors' samples.

As regards this clonotype: This may be a read error: a much more frequent sequence differs by one nucleotide. The chain is built from TRBV9 and TRBJ2-7, with 7 positions matching TRBD2. Germline CDR1 reads SGDLS; CDR2 reads YYNGEE. This CDR3 comprises 14 residues. In DNA, the CDR3 is TGTGCCAGCAGCGTAGGTCTAGCGGACTACGAGCAGTCCTTC. The encoded protein is CASSVGLADYEQSF.

The V gene is TRBV6-5, the J gene TRBJ1-5; D gene uncertain. Per the germline V gene, CDR1 is MNHEY and CDR2 is SVGAGI. This CDR3 has 15 residues. Trimming took 0 bases from V and 2 from J, leaving 8 bases between them. Here the CDR3 reads CASSYSRAGNQPQHF. The DNA for the CDR3 is TGTGCCAGCAGTTACTCGCGGGCAGGCAATCAGCCCCAGCATTTT.

J is TRBJ2-2 and V is TRBV6-2 or TRBV6-3, with 15 nucleotides matching TRBD2. Trimming cost V 6 bases and J 3 bases; bases outside gene matches: 11. The CDR3 totals 19 residues. Germline assignment: CDR1 MNHEY and CDR2 SVGEGT. CDR3 bases: TGTGCCAGCAGCCCCCGCCCGGGGACTAGCGGGAGGCACACCGGGGAGCTGTTTTTT. Protein sequence: CASSPRPGTSGRHTGELFF.

This clonotype was recorded many times. V and J are TRBV5-1 and TRBJ1-6; D perhaps matches TRBD1 (5 bases). The CDR3 is made up of 15 amino acids. The V end was cut by 5 bases, the J end by 8 bases, with 17 bases between. The germline CDR1 and CDR2 sequences are SGHRS and YFSETQ. CDR3 amino acids: CASRPFQGSDSPLHF. The CDR3 nucleotides read TGCGCCAGCAGACCCTTTCAGGGTTCTGATTCACCCCTCCACTTT. The full variable domain, in which reference TRBV5-1 and TRBJ1-6 provide the parts outside the CDR3, is KAGVTQTPRYLIKTRGQQVTLSCSPISGHRSVSWYQQTPGQGLQFLFEYFSETQRNKGNFPGRFSGRQFSNSRSEMNVSTLELGDSALYLCASRPFQGSDSPLHFGNGTRLTVT.

The J gene is TRBJ2-6, the V gene TRBV9; 9 bases align to TRBD1. With V trimmed by 4 bases and J by 6 bases, 17 bases remained unmatched. The CDR3 contains 19 residues. Germline-derived CDR1 and CDR2 are SGDLS and YYNGEE. The CDR3 DNA follows: TGTGCCAGCAGCCCCCGTACTGGAACAGGGGGCGGTGCGGCCAACGTCCTGACTTTC. This encodes CASSPRTGTGGGAANVLTF.

This clonotype was counted ten times or more. This sequence joins TRBV12-3 or TRBV12-4 and TRBJ2-2; D is unclear. This CDR3 is built from 13 residues. V lost 5 bases and J 6 bases, leaving 10 bases between the germline ends. This CDR3 is CASSPSAPGELFF. In nucleotides, the CDR3 is TGTGCCAGCAGTCCTAGTGCGCCCGGGGAGCTGTTTTTT.

This clonotype was observed many times. CDR3 in DNA: TGCGCCAGCAGCTTGTTATCGGGGATCTCTGGAAACACCATATATTTT. Translation: CASSLLSGISGNTIYF. The chain couples TRBV5-1 to TRBJ1-3; D is uncertain. The germline V gene encodes CDR1 SGHRS and CDR2 YFSETQ. This CDR3 is built from 16 residues. Trimming removed 1 base from V and 0 bases from J, with 11 bases in between.

As to this clonotype: One base away lies a much larger clone, so this may be a sequencing read error. The rearrangement links TRBV18 to TRBJ2-7, with 12 bases that match TRBD2. The length of the CDR3 is 15 residues. Per the germline V gene, CDR1 is KGHSH and CDR2 is LQKENI. This CDR3 reads CASSRGLAGSYGQYF. CDR3 DNA sequence: TGTGCCAGCTCACGGGGACTAGCGGGCTCCTACGGGCAGTACTTC.

To note about this clonotype: This is likely a read error, given that the CDR3 carries no conserved phenylalanine or tryptophan at its end. The limits of the CDR3 on the DNA are not certain, so only TCRdb's listed CDR3 is given. CDR3 sequence: CSARPGAPNT. The V and J genes are TRBV20-1 and TRBJ2-5; the table's TRBD1 call for D was not verified on the DNA. CDR1 is DFQATT, CDR2 SNEGSKA, per germline (reference sequence). The CDR3 spans 10 residues, counting both ends.

As for this clonotype: Here the CDR3 omits its conserved ending phenylalanine or tryptophan, so a read error is the likely source. The rearrangement uses TRBV12-3 or TRBV12-4 and TRBJ1-1; TRBD1 matches at 8 bases. The CDR3 has 13 amino acids. V dropped 6 bases and J dropped 4; count of bases not matched to a gene: 4. The CDR3 coding sequence is TGTGCCAGCAGCCAGACAGGGGCCACTGAAGCTTTCCTT. Its protein is CASSQTGATEAFL.

Notes on this clonotype: Possible read error: a much larger clone is one base away. The J gene is TRBJ2-7, the V gene TRBV20-1; 7 bases line up with TRBD1. The V segment lost 1 base and the J segment 6 bases; nucleotides outside the gene matches: 9. CDR3 length: 14 residues. Germline CDR1 DFQATT, CDR2 SNEGSKA (reference sequence). The chain's CDR3 is CSARGQGGYSEQYF. The CDR3 DNA follows: TGCAGTGCTAGAGGACAGGGCGGGTACTCCGAGCAGTACTTC.

Worth noting for this clonotype: The conserved phenylalanine or tryptophan is not found at the CDR3 terminus, so this likely reflects a read error. The DNA is left out, because the CDR3 cannot be placed on it with certainty; the CDR3 is given as TCRdb lists it. The V gene is TRBV5-5, the J gene TRBJ2-5; TRBD1, the table's D call, was not compared with the DNA. Germline loops: CDR1 SGHKS, CDR2 YYEKEE (reference sequence). The CDR3 is 14 amino acids long, termini counted. CDR3 protein: CASSEGDAKRPSTS.

The rearrangement uses TRBV5-5 and TRBJ1-1, with D perhaps TRBD1 (5 bases). Germline V gene data show CDR1 as SGHKS and CDR2 as YYEKEE (reference sequence). The CDR3 has 16 residues. The ends were cut back, 0 bases at V and 5 bases at J, with 17 bases in the middle. The CDR3 nucleotides read TGTGCCAGCAGCTTGGCCATCGGAAGGGGTGAAACTGAAGCTTTCTTT. Encoded protein: CASSLAIGRGETEAFF.

At least ten counts were recorded for this clonotype. V usage is TRBV4-3 and J usage is TRBJ2-1, with a possible D match to TRBD1 (5 bases). The germline gives CDR1 LGHNA, CDR2 YSLEER. The CDR3 runs 16 residues. V lost 0 bases and J lost 6, with 15 bases in between. CDR3 region: CASSQEGAGFGNEQFF. The CDR3 coding sequence is TGCGCCAGCAGCCAAGAAGGAGCAGGGTTCGGCAATGAGCAGTTCTTC.

Points on this clonotype: This may be a read error, as it is one base from a much larger clone. This sequence joins TRBV5-1 and TRBJ2-5, with 9 bases that match TRBD1. V was pared by 5 bases and J by 8 bases, with 10 bases of the junction left unmatched. The CDR3 is 14 amino acids. The V gene's germline CDR1 is SGHRS and CDR2 YFSETQ. The CDR3 loop is CASRTGTGLDTQYF. In DNA form, the CDR3 reads TGCGCCAGCAGGACCGGGACAGGGCTAGACACCCAGTACTTC.

The gene calls are TRBV4-1 and TRBJ1-2; D is ambiguous. The V and J ends lost 0 bases and 7 bases respectively, with 9 bases between them. The CDR3 sequence is 13 residues long. Germline V lookup: CDR1 MGHRA, CDR2 YSYEKL. The CDR3 DNA follows: TGCGCCAGCAGCCAAGATACTGGGAGTGGCTACACCTTC. Translation gives CASSQDTGSGYTF.

The CDR3 DNA follows: TGTGCCAGCGGGGGACTAACCTACGAGCAGTACTTC. Protein: CASGGLTYEQYF. The chain joins TRBV11-2 to TRBJ2-7, with 7 bases that match TRBD2. Trimming removed 8 bases from V and 2 bases from J; junction bases left unmatched: 3. Germline V gene data show CDR1 as SGHAT and CDR2 as FQNNGV. This CDR3 has 12 amino acids.

This clonotype was counted many times. V and J are TRBV12-3 or TRBV12-4 and TRBJ2-3, with TRBD2 matching over 12 bases. The CDR3 is 18 residues long. V was pared by 2 bases and J by 1 base, with 7 bases of the junction left unmatched. The CDR3 nucleotides read TGTGCCAGCAGTTTAAAGGGACTAGCGGGTTTCGGCACAGATACGCAGTATTTT. Protein sequence: CASSLKGLAGFGTDTQYF.

This clonotype was recorded many times. The V call is TRBV7-9, the J call TRBJ2-1; D may be TRBD2 (5 bases). The V gene lost 5 bases and the J gene lost 7 bases, with 12 bases spanning the gap. This CDR3 contains 13 residues. CDR1 is SEHNR and CDR2 is FQNEAQ in the germline V gene (reference sequence). The CDR3, as DNA: TGTGCCAGCAGCCACGCGGAGGTTAATGAGCAGTTCTTC. It specifies CASSHAEVNEQFF.

In its sample, this clonotype was seen many times. The chain uses TRBV4-3 and TRBJ1-6; D gene ambiguous. CDR3 length: 15 amino acids. Germline CDR1 reads LGHNA; CDR2 reads YSLEER. V shed 6 bases and J shed 5 bases, with 14 bases lying between them. In nucleotides, the CDR3 is TGCGCCAGCAGGGGAGTACTCAACAATAATTCACCCCTCCACTTT. This gives the protein CASRGVLNNNSPLHF.

The chain is built from TRBV5-1 and TRBJ2-3; 14 bases map to TRBD2. The V gene end was trimmed by 2 bases and the J gene end by 5 bases; junction bases not matched to a gene: 7. Germline CDR1 SGHRS, CDR2 YFSETQ. This CDR3 has 17 amino acids. Here the CDR3 reads CASSLKLGTSGRDTQYF. The CDR3 DNA is TGCGCCAGCAGCTTAAAACTCGGGACTAGCGGGAGAGATACGCAGTATTTT.

As regards this clonotype: It may be a read error: a sequence one base away is much more abundant. The rearrangement joins TRBV10-3 to TRBJ2-5; D is ambiguous. The CDR3 has 15 residues. Germline V gene sequence: CDR1 ENHRY, CDR2 SYGVKD. CDR3 residues: CAISGISPAQETLYF. The CDR3 bases are TGTGCCATCAGTGGAATTAGCCCAGCCCAAGAGACCCTGTACTTC.

Concerning this clonotype: With a much larger clone just one base away, this may be a read error. Lacking the conserved final phenylalanine or tryptophan, this CDR3 likely reflects a read error. Because the CDR3's place on the DNA is in doubt, the DNA is left out and the CDR3 is given as listed by TCRdb. The chain combines TRBV27 with TRBJ2-7; the DNA was not compared with TRBD1, the D call given in the table. Germline CDR1 reads MNHEY; CDR2 reads SMNVEV (reference sequence). Counting both end residues, the CDR3 totals 11 amino acids. CDR3 sequence reads: CASSWDRVGPS.

This sequence joins TRBV7-8 and TRBJ2-2; 7 bases fit TRBD1. CDR1 and CDR2 from the germline V gene are SGHVS and FQNEAQ. The CDR3 has 11 amino acids. Germline trimming cut 5 bases from V and 13 bases from J; bases unmatched to any gene: 4. Here the CDR3 reads CASSRNRGLFF. Here the CDR3 DNA reads TGTGCCAGCAGCCGAAACAGGGGGCTGTTTTTT.